The 24 T cell receptor beta chains below all came from one sample that was sequenced in a study of T cell clonality in common variable immunodeficiency. These receptors are not linked to any known antigen. Notes on the study in general: In common variable immunodeficiency, TCR beta chains reportedly carried fewer deletions and N-nucleotide insertions.

Repertoires were generated with immunoSEQ multiplex PCR, while TCRdb's copy carries only in-frame clones and drops some. This sample comprises roughly 34,000 clones, none seen once only. The sample comprised peripheral blood mononuclear cells. Receptors were obtained from a human donor with common variable immunodeficiency.

This clone was counted only a few times. The CDR3 protein is CASSPRGQTNTEAFF. The covered CDR3 bases are TGTGCCAGCAGCCCCCGGGGACAGACGAACACTGAA. J is TRBJ1-1 and V is TRBV7-9, with TRBD1 identical over 7 bases. The read terminates 3 residues before the CDR3 end, so the remaining end is supplied by the germline J gene. CDR1 SEHNR and CDR2 FQNEAQ come from the germline V gene (reference sequence). Unmatched junction bases numbered 7, after V lost 5 bases and J lost 1 base. The CDR3 contains 15 residues.

This clone was seen many times. The observed sequence ends 3 residues before the CDR3 terminus, with the missing tail filled in from the germline J gene. The chain recombines TRBV5-4 with TRBJ1-3; a possible D gene is TRBD1 (5 bases). The CDR3 contains 15 residues. Germline lookup yields CDR1 SGHNT and CDR2 YYREEE (reference sequence). V lost 0 bases, J lost 0 bases, and 7 bases lay in between. CDR3 sequence: CASSLETVSGNTIYF. The sequenced part of the CDR3 DNA is TGTGCCAGCAGCTTGGAGACAGTCTCTGGAAACACC.

This clone occurred a few times. Read coverage stops 3 residues before the CDR3 terminus; the germline J gene supplies the remainder. The genes are TRBV6-2 or TRBV6-3 and TRBJ2-7; 7 nucleotides align to TRBD2. The germline CDR1 and CDR2 sequences are MNHEY and SVGEGT. CDR3 length: 16 residues. Trimming at V came to 2 bases and at J to 0 bases, leaving 7 bases not matched to a gene. CDR3 bases read: TGTGCCAGCAGTTACGAGCGGGGACGGAGCTCCTACGAG. Translating it yields CASSYERGRSSYE. The CDR3, in full, reads CASSYERGRSSYEQYF.

This clone was detected many times. The missing CDR3 end, 3 residues past where the read stops, is filled in from the germline J gene. This sequence joins TRBV20-1 and TRBJ2-3; 9 bases line up with TRBD2. Unmatched junction bases numbered 15, after V lost 5 bases and J lost 0 bases. CDR3 length equals 18 residues. Germline CDR1 and CDR2: DFQATT and SNEGSKA (reference sequence). The DNA read from the CDR3 is TGCAGTGCTTATTCCCCTTTGACTCTAGCGGGGAGCACAGATACG. This encodes CSAYSPLTLAGSTDT. The whole CDR3 reads CSAYSPLTLAGSTDTQYF.

This clone was observed many times. The sequence runs out 3 residues before the end of the CDR3; the remainder is reconstructed from the germline J gene. The V call is TRBV30, the J call TRBJ2-6; 8 bases map to TRBD1. Germline lookup yields CDR1 GTSNPN and CDR2 SVGIG (reference sequence). The CDR3 covers 17 residues. The V segment lost 1 base and the J segment 2 bases; nucleotides outside the gene matches: 7. The CDR3 DNA, read in part, is TGTGCCTGGAGTGGAGACAGGGGTGGCGCTGGGGCCAACGTC. Its translation is CAWSGDRGGAGANV. The entire CDR3 protein reads CAWSGDRGGAGANVLTF.

This clone was picked up many times. The junction and the germline gene differ at one end; a read error may be behind it. With the read ending 3 residues before the CDR3 end, the germline J gene is used to fill in that end. The chain has TRBV4-2 and TRBJ1-2, with 7 bases fitting TRBD1. Germline loops: CDR1 LGHNA, CDR2 YNFKEQ. CDR3 length: 15 amino acids. CDR3 DNA, as far as it was read: TGCGCCAGCAGCCAAGGTGCAGGGGGTGGCTATGGC. Protein: CASSQGAGGGYG. In full, the CDR3 reads CASSQGAGGGYGYTF.

There are many counts of this clone. Read coverage stops 3 residues before the CDR3 terminus; the germline J gene supplies the remainder. This chain connects TRBV7-3 to TRBJ2-3; 7 bases align to TRBD2. The CDR3 spans 14 residues. Per the germline V gene, CDR1 is SGHTA and CDR2 is FQGTGA. V lost 2 bases and J lost 2; bases outside the gene matches: 1. This CDR3 is CASSLLAATDTQYF. Incomplete CDR3 DNA: TGTGCCAGCAGCTTACTAGCGGCCACAGATACG.

The sample holds many counts of this clone. The CDR3 end is not reached by the read, which stops 3 residues before it; the germline J gene fills it in. This chain links TRBV5-6 with TRBJ2-1; D might be TRBD1 (5 bases). Trimming shortened V by 2 bases and J by 8 bases, and 14 bases separated the two germline ends. The CDR3 is 14 residues long. Germline V gene lookup returns CDR1 SGHDT and CDR2 YYEEEE. The CDR3 is CASSLEQGRDEQFF. CDR3 bases read: TGTGCCAGCAGCTTAGAGCAGGGTCGCGATGAG.

This clone was found many times. CDR3 amino acids: CASSPRDRGTDTQYF. CDR3 DNA, as far as it was read: TGTGCCAGCTCACCACGGGACAGGGGCACAGATACG. V usage is TRBV18 and J usage is TRBJ2-3; 9 bases are shared with TRBD1. Sequencing ends 3 residues short of the CDR3 end; the germline J gene provides the rest. This CDR3 contains 15 residues. V gave up 1 base and J gave up 1 base; unmatched junction bases: 0. Germline assignment: CDR1 KGHSH and CDR2 LQKENI. Combining the CDR3 with reference TRBV18 and TRBJ2-3 gives the whole variable domain NAGVMQNPRHLVRRRGQEARLRCSPMKGHSHVYWYRQLPEEGLKFMVYLQKENIIDESGMPKERFSAEFPKEGPSILRIQQVVRGDSAAYFCASSPRDRGTDTQYFGPGTRLTVL.

To note about this clone: The CDR3 extends 3 residues past the end of the read, so its final part is completed from the germline J gene. This chain joins TRBV19 and TRBJ2-1, with D tentatively TRBD1 (7 bases). CDR1 is LNHDA, CDR2 SQIVND, per germline (reference sequence). This CDR3 contains 15 residues. The V gene lost 0 bases and the J gene lost 4 bases, with 10 bases spanning the gap. The CDR3 protein is CASSIDAGQYNEQFF. The CDR3 DNA, read in part, is TGTGCCAGTAGTATAGATGCGGGACAGTACAATGAG.

This clone was recorded many times. The read ends 3 residues shy of where the CDR3 ends; the end is completed using the germline J gene. The chain links TRBV5-5 to TRBJ2-3, with D tentatively TRBD1 (6 bases). The CDR3 has 15 residues. The V and J ends lost 4 bases and 3 bases respectively, with 15 bases between them. Germline-derived CDR1 and CDR2 are SGHKS and YYEKEE (reference sequence). CDR3 DNA (partial): TGTGCCAGCAGCCGGGACACTCAACCGACAGATACG. Its protein product is CASSRDTQPTDT. The whole CDR3 is CASSRDTQPTDTQYF.

A word on this clone: The read comes to an end 3 residues before the CDR3 does, leaving the germline J gene to fill in the end. V and J are TRBV29-1 and TRBJ2-5, with D uncertain. The CDR3 covers 14 residues. Germline values: CDR1 SQVTM, CDR2 ANQGSEA. With 3 bases removed from V and 5 bases from J, the gap between germline ends came to 16 bases. The CDR3 spells CSVEQVLVVETQYF. CDR3 DNA (partial): TGCAGCGTTGAGCAGGTTTTGGTGGTCGAGACC. Drawing the rest from reference TRBV29-1 and TRBJ2-5, the complete variable domain is SAVISQKPSRDICQRGTSLTIQCQVDSQVTMMFWYRQQPGQSLTLIATANQGSEATYESGFVIDKFPISRPNLTFSTLTVSNMSPEDSSIYLCSVEQVLVVETQYFGPGTRLLVL.

This clone was seen a handful of times. The read finishes 3 residues shy of the CDR3 end, and the germline J gene is used to complete it. This chain joins TRBV5-6 and TRBJ2-7; D tentatively fits TRBD1 or TRBD2 (5 bases each). Germline V gene data show CDR1 as SGHDT and CDR2 as YYEEEE. V lost 3 bases to trimming and J lost 3 bases, with 16 bases between them. The CDR3 loop spans 15 amino acids. The CDR3: CASSWEKGAFYEQYF. The covered CDR3 bases are TGTGCCAGCAGCTGGGAGAAAGGGGCCTTCTACGAG.

The sample holds many counts of this clone. The sequenced fragment ends 3 residues before the CDR3 boundary, so the rest is inferred from the germline J gene. The rearrangement uses TRBV28 and TRBJ2-3; 14 bases are a match to TRBD2. Unmatched junction bases numbered 2, after V lost 4 bases and J lost 2 bases. CDR1 MDHEN and CDR2 SYDVKM come from the germline V gene. The CDR3 extends over 16 amino acids. The sequenced part of the CDR3 DNA is TGTGCCAGCAGTTCGGGACTAGCGGGGGCCACAGATACG. Amino acid sequence: CASSSGLAGATDT. The CDR3 as a whole reads CASSSGLAGATDTQYF.

In this sample, this clone turned up many times. The read halts 3 residues ahead of the CDR3 end, with the missing end drawn from the germline J gene. The gene calls are TRBV15 and TRBJ2-1; no clear D. Trimming left V 0 bases short and J 3 bases short, with 9 bases between. The CDR3 is made up of 15 amino acids. Germline V gives CDR1 LNHNV, CDR2 YYDKDF (reference sequence). CDR3 region: CATSRDRGGYNEQFF. The covered CDR3 bases are TGTGCCACCAGCAGAGATAGAGGCGGCTACAATGAG.

In regard to this clone: Coverage ceases 3 residues before the CDR3 finishes, and the germline J gene fills in the end. V usage is TRBV7-9 and J usage is TRBJ2-4, with D possibly being TRBD1 (6 bases). Trimming took off 4 bases at V and 8 bases at J, with 12 bases between the two ends. Germline V lookup: CDR1 SEHNR, CDR2 FQNEAQ (reference sequence). The CDR3 extends over 13 amino acids. CDR3 loop: CASSSPGGHIQYF. The part of the CDR3 DNA that was read is TGTGCCAGCAGCTCCCCTGGGGGCCACATT.

This clone came up many times. The CDR3 end is not reached by the read, which stops 3 residues before it; the germline J gene fills it in. The V and J genes are TRBV18 and TRBJ2-1; TRBD2 matches at 10 bases. Trimming cost V 3 bases and J 4 bases; bases outside gene matches: 3. CDR3 length: 15 amino acids. From germline, CDR1 is KGHSH and CDR2 LQKENI. The CDR3 DNA, read in part, is TGTGCCAGCTCACCGACTAGCGGGTTATACAATGAG. This codes for CASSPTSGLYNE. The full CDR3 protein is CASSPTSGLYNEQFF.

This clone has more than one count but fewer than ten. The read ends 3 residues before the CDR3 terminus; that terminus is restored from the germline J gene. The V call is TRBV5-1, the J call TRBJ2-5; 9 positions match TRBD1. The germline gives CDR1 SGHRS, CDR2 YFSETQ. There are 14 residues in the CDR3. Trimming cost V 5 bases and J 2 bases; bases outside gene matches: 4. The CDR3 DNA, read in part, is TGCGCCAGCAGGAAAGGGACAGGGCAAGAGACC. Its translation is CASRKGTGQET. The CDR3 reads in full as CASRKGTGQETQYF.

The sample holds many counts of this clone. The read is 3 residues too short to cover the CDR3 end, so that end is filled in from the germline J gene. J is TRBJ1-6 and V is TRBV5-1, with 7 bases matching TRBD1. V shed 1 base and J 7 bases; nucleotides not matched to a gene: 8. The CDR3 has 16 amino acids. Germline-derived CDR1 and CDR2 are SGHRS and YFSETQ. The CDR3 here is CASSLYSPGGNSPLHF. The CDR3 bases that were read are TGCGCCAGCAGCTTGTATTCTCCAGGGGGGAATTCACCC. Full variable domain (missing parts from reference TRBV5-1 and TRBJ1-6): KAGVTQTPRYLIKTRGQQVTLSCSPISGHRSVSWYQQTPGQGLQFLFEYFSETQRNKGNFPGRFSGRQFSNSRSEMNVSTLELGDSALYLCASSLYSPGGNSPLHFGNGTRLTVT.

This clone has a count of ten or more. The CDR3 here is CSARDDIGELFF. The sequenced CDR3 bases are TGCAGTGCTAGAGATGACATCGGGGAG. This chain connects TRBV20-1 to TRBJ2-2; no definite D call. Coverage ceases 3 residues before the CDR3 finishes, and the germline J gene fills in the end. Germline CDR1 is DFQATT and CDR2 is SNEGSKA (reference sequence). With 0 bases removed from V and 7 bases from J, the gap between germline ends came to 6 bases. This CDR3 region has 12 residues.

This clone was counted many times. The CDR3 end is not reached by the read, which stops 3 residues before it; the germline J gene fills it in. The V call is TRBV20-1, the J call TRBJ2-5, with 8 bases matching TRBD2. With V trimmed by 6 bases and J by 3 bases, 6 bases remained unmatched. The CDR3 sequence is 13 residues long. Germline V CDR1 and CDR2: DFQATT, SNEGSKA (reference sequence). The CDR3 sequence is CSAPISGKETQYF. Incomplete CDR3 DNA: TGCAGTGCCCCAATTAGCGGGAAAGAGACC.

A note on this clone: The read terminates 3 residues ahead of where the CDR3 ends, so the germline J gene completes it. The chain couples TRBV20-1 to TRBJ2-3; TRBD2 matches 7 bases. The germline V gene encodes CDR1 DFQATT and CDR2 SNEGSKA (reference sequence). V lost 0 bases, J lost 1 base, and 4 bases stayed unmatched. The CDR3 contains 15 residues. The CDR3 protein is CSARDWTRGTDTQYF. Partial CDR3 DNA: TGCAGTGCTAGAGACTGGACTAGAGGCACAGATACG.

This clone was counted many times. Incomplete CDR3 DNA: TGCAGTGCTAGAACGTTGGGACAGGGCACAGATACG. As protein: CSARTLGQGTDT. The complete CDR3 sequence is CSARTLGQGTDTQYF. V is TRBV20-1 and J is TRBJ2-3; TRBD1 aligns across 8 bases. The read terminates 3 residues before the CDR3 end, so the remaining end is supplied by the germline J gene. CDR1 is DFQATT and CDR2 is SNEGSKA in the germline V gene (reference sequence). The CDR3 totals 15 residues. The ends lost 2 bases at V and 1 base at J; junction bases unmatched: 5.

This clone was counted at least ten times. This CDR3 reads CASSLGGGPNQPQHF. CDR3 DNA, as far as it was read: TGTGCCAGCAGCTTGGGCGGGGGGCCCAATCAGCCC. This sequence joins TRBV7-2 and TRBJ1-5; tentative D call: TRBD1 (6 bases). The read finishes 3 residues shy of the CDR3 end, and the germline J gene is used to complete it. The length of the CDR3 is 15 residues. V was pared by 3 bases and J by 3 bases, with 12 bases between. Germline V gene data show CDR1 as SGHTA and CDR2 as FQGNSA. The variable domain in full, with the rest retrieved from reference TRBV7-2 and TRBJ1-5, is GAGVSQSPSNKVTEKGKDVELRCDPISGHTALYWYRQSLGQGLEFLIYFQGNSAPDKSGLPSDRFSAERTGGSVSTLTIQRTQQEDSAVYLCASSLGGGPNQPQHFGDGTRLSIL.